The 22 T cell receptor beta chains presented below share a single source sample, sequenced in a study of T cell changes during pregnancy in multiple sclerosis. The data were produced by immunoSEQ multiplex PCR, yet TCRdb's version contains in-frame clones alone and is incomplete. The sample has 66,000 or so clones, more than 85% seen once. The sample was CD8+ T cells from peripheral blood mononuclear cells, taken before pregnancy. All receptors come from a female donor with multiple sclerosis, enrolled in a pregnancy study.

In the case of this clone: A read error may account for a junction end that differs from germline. CDR3 protein: CASTVIQGYGYTF. CDR3 DNA: TGTGCTAGCACCGTTATTCAGGGTTATGGCTACACCTTC. J is TRBJ1-2 and V is TRBV7-7; possible D gene TRBD1, 5 bases. Germline values: CDR1 SSHAT, CDR2 FNYEAQ (reference sequence). The CDR3 contains 13 residues.

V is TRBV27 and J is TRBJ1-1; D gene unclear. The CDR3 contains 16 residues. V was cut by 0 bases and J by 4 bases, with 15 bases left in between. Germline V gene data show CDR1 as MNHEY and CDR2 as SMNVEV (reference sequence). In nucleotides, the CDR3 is TGTGCCAGCAGTTTATCTGGAGGGTCTGGGGTCACTGAAGCTTTCTTT. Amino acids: CASSLSGGSGVTEAFF.

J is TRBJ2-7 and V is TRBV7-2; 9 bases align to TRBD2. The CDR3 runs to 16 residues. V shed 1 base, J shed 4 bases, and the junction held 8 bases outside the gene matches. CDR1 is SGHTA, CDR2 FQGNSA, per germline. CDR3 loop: CASSLDAGGPWYEQYF. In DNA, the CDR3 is TGTGCCAGCAGCTTAGATGCGGGGGGGCCTTGGTACGAGCAGTACTTC.

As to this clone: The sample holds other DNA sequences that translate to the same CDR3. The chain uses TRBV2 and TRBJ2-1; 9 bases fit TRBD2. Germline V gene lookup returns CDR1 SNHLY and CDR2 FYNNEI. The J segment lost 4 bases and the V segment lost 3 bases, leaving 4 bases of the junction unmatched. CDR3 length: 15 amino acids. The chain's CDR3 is CASSDGAGGYNEQFF. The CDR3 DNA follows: TGTGCCAGCAGTGATGGAGCGGGGGGATACAATGAGCAGTTCTTC. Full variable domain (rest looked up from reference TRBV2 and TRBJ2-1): EPEVTQTPSHQVTQMGQEVILRCVPISNHLYFYWYRQILGQKVEFLVSFYNNEISEKSEIFDDQFSVERPDGSNFTLKIRSTKLEDSAMYFCASSDGAGGYNEQFFGPGTRLTVL.

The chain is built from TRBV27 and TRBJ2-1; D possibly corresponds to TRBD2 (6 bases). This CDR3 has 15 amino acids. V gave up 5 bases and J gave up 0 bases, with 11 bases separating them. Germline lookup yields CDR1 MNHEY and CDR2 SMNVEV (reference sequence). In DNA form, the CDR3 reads TGTGCCAGCAGTGCGGGGACGAGCTCCTACAATGAGCAGTTCTTC. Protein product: CASSAGTSSYNEQFF.

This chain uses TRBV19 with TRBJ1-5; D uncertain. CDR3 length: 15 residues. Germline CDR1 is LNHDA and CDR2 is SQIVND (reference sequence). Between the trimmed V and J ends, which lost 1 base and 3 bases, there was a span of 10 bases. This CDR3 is CASSIASGFNQPQHF. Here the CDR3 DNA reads TGTGCCAGTAGTATAGCGTCAGGCTTCAATCAGCCCCAGCATTTT.

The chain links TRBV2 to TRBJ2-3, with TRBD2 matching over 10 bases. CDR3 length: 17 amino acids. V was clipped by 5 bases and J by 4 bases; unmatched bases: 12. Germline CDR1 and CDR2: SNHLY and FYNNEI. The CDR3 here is CASSLPSGAGGPDTQYF. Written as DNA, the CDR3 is TGTGCCAGCAGTCTACCTTCGGGAGCGGGGGGGCCAGATACGCAGTATTTT.

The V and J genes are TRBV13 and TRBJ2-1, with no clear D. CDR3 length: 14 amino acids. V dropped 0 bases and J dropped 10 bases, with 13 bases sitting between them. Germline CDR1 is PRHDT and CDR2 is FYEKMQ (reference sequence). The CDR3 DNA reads TGTGCCAGCAGCTTAGGCGTGCAATACTGGGAGCAGTTCTTC. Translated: CASSLGVQYWEQFF.

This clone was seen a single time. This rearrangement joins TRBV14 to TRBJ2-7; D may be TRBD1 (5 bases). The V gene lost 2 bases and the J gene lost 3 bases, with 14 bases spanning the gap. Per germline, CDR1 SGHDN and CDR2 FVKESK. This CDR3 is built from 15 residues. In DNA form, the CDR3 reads TGTGCCAGCAGCCAACGTTCAGGGCCTCTCTACGAGCAGTACTTC. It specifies CASSQRSGPLYEQYF.

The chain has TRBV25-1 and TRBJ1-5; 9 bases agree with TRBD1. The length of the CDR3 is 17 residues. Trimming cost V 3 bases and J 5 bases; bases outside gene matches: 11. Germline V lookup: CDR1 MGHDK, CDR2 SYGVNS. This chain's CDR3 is CASSDGTGIFPDQPQHF. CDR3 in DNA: TGTGCCAGCAGTGACGGGACAGGGATTTTTCCCGATCAGCCCCAGCATTTT.

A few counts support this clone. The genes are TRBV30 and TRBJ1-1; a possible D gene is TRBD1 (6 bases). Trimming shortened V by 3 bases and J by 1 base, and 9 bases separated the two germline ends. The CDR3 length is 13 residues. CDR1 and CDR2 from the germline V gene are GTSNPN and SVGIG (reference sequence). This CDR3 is CAWSIQGNTEAFF. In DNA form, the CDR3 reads TGTGCCTGGAGCATACAGGGGAACACTGAAGCTTTCTTT.

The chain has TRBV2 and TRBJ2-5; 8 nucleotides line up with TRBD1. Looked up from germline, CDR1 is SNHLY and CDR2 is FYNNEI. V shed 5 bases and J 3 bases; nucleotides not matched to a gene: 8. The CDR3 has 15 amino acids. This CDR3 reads CASSRGQGGEETQYF. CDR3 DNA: TGTGCCAGCAGTAGAGGACAGGGAGGAGAAGAGACCCAGTACTTC.

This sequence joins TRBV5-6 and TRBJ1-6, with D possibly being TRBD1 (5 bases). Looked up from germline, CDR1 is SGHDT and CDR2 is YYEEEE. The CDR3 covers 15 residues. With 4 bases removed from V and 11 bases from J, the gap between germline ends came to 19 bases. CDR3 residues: CASSVHRGETPPLHF. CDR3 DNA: TGTGCCAGCAGCGTGCATCGGGGGGAAACGCCACCCCTCCACTTT.

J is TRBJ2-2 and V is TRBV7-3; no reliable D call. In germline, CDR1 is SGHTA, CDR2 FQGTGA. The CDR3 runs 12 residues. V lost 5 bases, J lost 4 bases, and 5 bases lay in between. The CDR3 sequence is CASSPITGELFF. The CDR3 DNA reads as TGTGCCAGCAGCCCTATCACCGGGGAGCTGTTTTTT.

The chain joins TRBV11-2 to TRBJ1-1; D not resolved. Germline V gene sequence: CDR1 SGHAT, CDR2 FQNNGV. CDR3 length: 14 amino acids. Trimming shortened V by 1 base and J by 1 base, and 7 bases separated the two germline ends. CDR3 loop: CASSLVAGNTEAFF. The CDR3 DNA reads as TGTGCCAGCAGCTTAGTTGCGGGGAACACTGAAGCTTTCTTT.

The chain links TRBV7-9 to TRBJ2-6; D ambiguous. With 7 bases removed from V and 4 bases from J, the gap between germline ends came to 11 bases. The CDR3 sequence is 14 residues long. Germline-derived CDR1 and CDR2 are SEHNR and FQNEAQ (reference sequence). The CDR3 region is CASIITFGANVLTF. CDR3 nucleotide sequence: TGTGCCAGCATAATAACATTCGGGGCCAACGTCCTGACTTTC.

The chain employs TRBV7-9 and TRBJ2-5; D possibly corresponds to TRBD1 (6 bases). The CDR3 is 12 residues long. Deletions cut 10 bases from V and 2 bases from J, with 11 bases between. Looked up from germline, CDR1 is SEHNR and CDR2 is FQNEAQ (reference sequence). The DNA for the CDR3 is TGTGCCACCGAGGACAGACAAGAGACCCAGTACTTC. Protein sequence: CATEDRQETQYF.

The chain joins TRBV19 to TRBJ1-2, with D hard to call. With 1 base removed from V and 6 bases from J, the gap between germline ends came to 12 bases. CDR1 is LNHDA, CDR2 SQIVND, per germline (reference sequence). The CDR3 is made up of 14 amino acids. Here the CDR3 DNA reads TGTGCCAGTAGTATAGTTCAGGAAATCAATGGCTACACCTTC. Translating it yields CASSIVQEINGYTF.

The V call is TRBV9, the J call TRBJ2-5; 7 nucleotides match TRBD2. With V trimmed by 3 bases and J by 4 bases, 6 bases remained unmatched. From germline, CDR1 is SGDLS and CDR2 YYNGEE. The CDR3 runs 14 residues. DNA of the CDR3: TGTGCCAGCAGCGACGGGGGGTCTCGAGAGACCCAGTACTTC. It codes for CASSDGGSRETQYF.

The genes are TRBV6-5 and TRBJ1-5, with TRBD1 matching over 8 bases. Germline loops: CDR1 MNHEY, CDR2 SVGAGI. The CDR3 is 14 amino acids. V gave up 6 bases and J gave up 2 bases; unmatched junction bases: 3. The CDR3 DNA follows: TGTGCCAGCAGGAGGACAGGGCGCAATCAGCCCCAGCATTTT. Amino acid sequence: CASRRTGRNQPQHF.

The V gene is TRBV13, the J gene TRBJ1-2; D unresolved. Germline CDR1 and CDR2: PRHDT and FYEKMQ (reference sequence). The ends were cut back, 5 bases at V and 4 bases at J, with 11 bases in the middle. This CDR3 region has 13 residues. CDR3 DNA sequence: TGTGCCAGCAGCAGCGGGGAGACCTATGGCTACACCTTC. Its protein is CASSSGETYGYTF.

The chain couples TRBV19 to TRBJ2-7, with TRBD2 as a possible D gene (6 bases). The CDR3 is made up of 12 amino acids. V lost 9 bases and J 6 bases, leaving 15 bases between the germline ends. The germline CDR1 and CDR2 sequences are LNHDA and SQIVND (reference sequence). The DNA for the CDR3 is TGTGCCAGCGGGACGCGGGATTCCGAGCAGTACTTC. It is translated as CASGTRDSEQYF.